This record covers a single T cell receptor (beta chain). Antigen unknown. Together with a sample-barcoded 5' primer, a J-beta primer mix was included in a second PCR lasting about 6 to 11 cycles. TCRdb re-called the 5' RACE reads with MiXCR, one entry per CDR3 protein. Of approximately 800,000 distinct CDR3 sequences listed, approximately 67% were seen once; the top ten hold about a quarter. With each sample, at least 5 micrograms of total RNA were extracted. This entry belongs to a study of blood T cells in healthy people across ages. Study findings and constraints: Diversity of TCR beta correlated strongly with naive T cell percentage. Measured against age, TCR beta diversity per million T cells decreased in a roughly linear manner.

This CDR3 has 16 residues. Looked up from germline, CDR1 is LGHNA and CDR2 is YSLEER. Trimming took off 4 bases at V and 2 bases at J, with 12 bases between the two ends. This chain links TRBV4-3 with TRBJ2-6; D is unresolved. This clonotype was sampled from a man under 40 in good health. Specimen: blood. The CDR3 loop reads CASSPHGGTGANVLTF. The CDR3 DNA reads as TGCGCCAGCAGCCCCCACGGTGGAACTGGGGCCAACGTCCTGACTTTC.